These T cell receptor beta chains were read from a single sample in a study of blood T cell repertoires in COVID-19. TCRdb's table, derived via immunoSEQ multiplex PCR, lists solely in-frame clones and lacks some. This table has around 330,000 clones, 90% appearing once. Specimen: PBMCs or T cells enriched from blood (not recorded which). The receptors come from a man in his fifties or sixties who had recovered from COVID-19. Each CDR3 is given with its conserved first and last residue. The D gene is left open where the match is weak. Some rows have no size entry. The others give once, few or many, or a class for an expanded clone.

- | TRBJ2-7 | - | TRBV6-5 | TGTGCCAGCAGTTACTCGTTTCAGTCCTACGAGCAGTACTTC | CASSYSFQSYEQYF
TRBD1 | TRBJ1-4 | - | TRBV6-5 | TGTGCCAGCAGTTACTCGGGCAGGGGGCACGAAAAACTGTTTTTT | CASSYSGRGHEKLFF
TRBD1 | TRBJ1-4 | - | TRBV5-8 | TGTGCCAGCAGCTCCGGGACAGGGGGAATGCTGTTTTTT | CASSSGTGGMLFF
- | TRBJ2-1 | - | TRBV12-3/TRBV12-4 | TGTGCCAGCAGCCGAGAGTTAAGGGGGCAGTTCTTC | CASSRELRGQFF
TRBD1 | TRBJ1-5 | - | TRBV20-1 | TGCAGTGCTAGTGAAACAGGGGGCAATCAGCCCCAGCATTTT | CSASETGGNQPQHF
TRBD1 | TRBJ1-1 | - | TRBV28 | TGTGCCAGCAGGAAACGACAGGGGTTCACTGAAGCTTTCTTT | CASRKRQGFTEAFF
- | TRBJ2-1 | - | TRBV11-2 | TGTGCCAGCAGCTTACTAACCTCCGGGGAATACTACAATGAGCAGTTCTTC | CASSLLTSGEYYNEQFF
- | TRBJ2-2 | once | TRBV3-1/TRBV3-2 | TGTGCCAGCAGCCAAGTCTGGACAGCTCGAAACACCGGGGAGCTGTTTTTT | CASSQVWTARNTGELFF
- | TRBJ1-4 | - | TRBV4-1 | TGCGCCAGCAGCCAAGTTCGGAGTGCAACTAATGAAAAACTGTTTTTT | CASSQVRSATNEKLFF
TRBD1 | TRBJ2-5 | - | TRBV19 | TGTGCCAGTAGCGCCGGGACAGGAGAAGAGACCCAGTACTTC | CASSAGTGEETQYF
- | TRBJ1-4 | - | TRBV11-3 | TGTGCCAGCAGCTTAGGCGCAGGTGGCAATGAAAAACTGTTTTTT | CASSLGAGGNEKLFF
- | TRBJ2-1 | few | TRBV6-6 | TGTGCCAGCAGCCCAGCGGGGACATTCTACAATGAGCAGTTCTTC | CASSPAGTFYNEQFF
TRBD1 | TRBJ1-1 | - | TRBV28 | TGTGCCAGCAGCGGGGGACAGCCGAACACTGAAGCTTTCTTT | CASSGGQPNTEAFF
- | TRBJ1-2 | - | TRBV5-4 | TGTGCCAGCAGCTTCCAGGGTCTGGCTAACTATGGCTACACCTTC | CASSFQGLANYGYTF
TRBD1 | TRBJ2-7 | - | TRBV19 | TGTGCCAGTAGTGTTCCGGGACAGGCCTACGAGCAGTACTTC | CASSVPGQAYEQYF
- | TRBJ1-5 | - | TRBV28 | TGTGCCAGCAGTTTATTGTCCAAGAGATATAGCAATCAGCCCCAGCATTTT | CASSLLSKRYSNQPQHF
TRBD1 | TRBJ1-1 | - | TRBV30 | TGTGCCTGTCGGACAGGGGGCAAGAACACTGAAGCTTTCTTT | CACRTGGKNTEAFF
- | TRBJ1-2 | once | TRBV2 | TGTGCCAGCAGTGAGGCCTATGGCTACACCTTC | CASSEAYGYTF
- | TRBJ1-6 | - | TRBV30 | TGTGCCTGGAGTACGACAGGTATAAATTCACCCCTCCACTTT | CAWSTTGINSPLHF
- | TRBJ2-5 | - | TRBV7-2 | TGTGCCAGCAGCTTAGCAGGGTCGGGGGAGACCCAGTACTTC | CASSLAGSGETQYF
- | TRBJ2-2 | - | TRBV6-5 | TGTGCCAGCAGTTACTCTGGACAGGAGCTGTTTTTT | CASSYSGQELFF
- | TRBJ2-7 | - | TRBV18 | TGTGCCAGCTCACCGGTTGCGGGACAGAGAACCTACGAGCAGTACTTC | CASSPVAGQRTYEQYF
- | TRBJ1-2 | - | TRBV7-9 | TGTGCCAGCAGGAACCCACAGGAAGACTATGGCTACACCTTC | CASRNPQEDYGYTF
TRBD1 | TRBJ2-7 | - | TRBV10-3 | TGTGCCATCAGCTGGACAGGGGGCGAGCAGTACTTC | CAISWTGGEQYF
TRBD1 | TRBJ1-3 | - | TRBV13 | TGTGCCAGCAGCCTCGACAGGGACGGAAACACCATATATTTT | CASSLDRDGNTIYF
- | TRBJ1-3 | - | TRBV5-4 | TGTGCCAGCAGCTTGGTTGCGTCAGGCACATCACCGGACATATATTTT | CASSLVASGTSPDIYF
- | TRBJ1-2 | few | TRBV5-4 | TGTGCCAGCAGCTCTAACGGCTATGGCTACACCTTC | CASSSNGYGYTF
TRBD2 | TRBJ2-1 | - | TRBV5-1 | TGCGCCAGCAGCTGGGGACTAGAGGGCAATGAGCAGTTCTTC | CASSWGLEGNEQFF
- | TRBJ1-2 | - | TRBV28 | TGTGCCAAAAATATTCGACAGGTCGCCTATGGCTACACCTTC | CAKNIRQVAYGYTF
- | TRBJ2-3 | - | TRBV29-1 | TGCAGCGTTGCATCCGGGTCCGTCGGCACAGATACGCAGTATTTT | CSVASGSVGTDTQYF
TRBD1 | TRBJ1-3 | - | TRBV6-5 | TGTGCCGCCTACTCGCCAGGGGGCGGAAACACCATATATTTT | CAAYSPGGGNTIYF
- | TRBJ2-1 | - | TRBV25-1 | TGTGCCAGCAGTGACAGGGGCTCCTACAATGAGCAGTTCTTC | CASSDRGSYNEQFF
TRBD1 | TRBJ2-1 | - | TRBV2 | TGTGCCAGCGGCCGGGACAGGGAAAATAAGCAGTTCTTC | CASGRDRENKQFF
- | TRBJ2-7 | - | TRBV14 | TGTGCCAGCAGCCAGACAGGCAGCTCCTACGAGCAGTACTTC | CASSQTGSSYEQYF
- | TRBJ2-7 | once | TRBV21-1 | TGTGCCAGCAGCAAAGGGACAAAGGGGGACAGCGAGGACTACGAGCAGTACTTC | CASSKGTKGDSEDYEQYF
- | TRBJ2-3 | - | TRBV6-2/TRBV6-3 | TGTGCCAGCAGTTTCGCAGATACGCAGTATTTT | CASSFADTQYF
TRBD1 | TRBJ1-5 | - | TRBV19 | TGTGCCAGTAGTACCACAGGGGTCCCCTATAGTGGCAATCAGCCCCAGCATTTT | CASSTTGVPYSGNQPQHF
TRBD2 | TRBJ2-7 | - | TRBV7-2 | TGTGCCAGCAGCACCGGCGGACTAGCGGGGGCCTACGAGCAGTACTTC | CASSTGGLAGAYEQYF
- | TRBJ2-3 | - | TRBV24-1 | TGTGCCACCAGTGATTCCCGGGGTACGCAGTATTTT | CATSDSRGTQYF
TRBD2 | TRBJ2-7 | - | TRBV7-9 | TGTGCCAGCAGCTCGGCAACTAGCGGGGGAGGGAAGCAGTACTTC | CASSSATSGGGKQYF
- | TRBJ1-5 | once | TRBV7-2 | TGTGCCAGCAGCCCTGCGGCCACAAGCAATCAGCCCCAGCATTTT | CASSPAATSNQPQHF
- | TRBJ1-1 | - | TRBV7-8 | TGTGCCAGCAGCTTAGGGTGGGGAGGTGGTGGTGGGGACACTGAAGCTTTCTTT | CASSLGWGGGGGDTEAFF
- | TRBJ1-1 | - | TRBV7-3 | TGTGCCAGCAGCTTATCATCGGGGAACACTGAAGCTTTCTTT | CASSLSSGNTEAFF
- | TRBJ2-1 | - | TRBV5-1 | TGCGCCAGCAGCCAGGGAGGCCACCGTGGTGAGCAGTTCTTC | CASSQGGHRGEQFF
TRBD1 | TRBJ2-7 | - | TRBV10-2 | TGCGCCAGCAGAGACGGGACAGGAAGGTCCTACGAGCAGTACTTC | CASRDGTGRSYEQYF
- | TRBJ2-5 | - | TRBV5-1 | TGCGCCAGCAGCGTAGGCCGGGGGTTAGAGACCCAGTACTTC | CASSVGRGLETQYF
- | TRBJ1-5 | - | TRBV19 | TGTGCCAGTAGTCCGAATAGTACCCCGCGGGGCAATCAGCCCCAGCATTTT | CASSPNSTPRGNQPQHF
- | TRBJ1-1 | - | TRBV6-4 | TGTGCCAGCAGTGACAGGGGCGAAGGGGATGAAGCTTTCTTT | CASSDRGEGDEAFF
- | TRBJ1-5 | - | TRBV3-1/TRBV3-2 | TGTGCCAGCAGCCAAGCGACTAATCAGCCCCAGCATTTT | CASSQATNQPQHF
TRBD1 | TRBJ2-5 | - | TRBV13 | TGTGCCAGCAGCTTAGAGGGACAGCCACAAGAGACCCAGTACTTC | CASSLEGQPQETQYF
- | TRBJ2-7 | few | TRBV3-1/TRBV3-2 | TGTGCCAGCAGCCTTAGCTCCTACGAGCAGTACTTC | CASSLSSYEQYF
- | TRBJ1-1 | - | TRBV5-6 | TGTGCCAGCAGCTGGCAGGGTACCATGAACACTGAAGCTTTCTTT | CASSWQGTMNTEAFF